This entry features one T cell receptor (beta chain) sequence. This clone has just a few counts. Which antigen it targets is not known. Base-call qualities are not available, and no considerably larger clone is one nucleotide away. The immunoSEQ Assay was the method used to sequence TCRbeta CDR3 regions. After extraction, genomic DNA underwent amplification by bias-controlled multiplex PCR, followed by high-throughput sequencing. The study's processing was this. To quantify the absolute abundance of every unique TCRbeta CDR3 region, sequences were collapsed and filtered. T cell fraction was estimated by normalizing TCRbeta template counts to usable DNA, which was measured by amplifying reference genes present in all nucleated cells. Repertoire TCRs were annotated as SARS-CoV-2-specific when V gene, CDR3 amino acid sequence and J gene were exactly matched to a known reactive TCR set. The reference SARS-CoV-2 TCR set came from MIRA and was filtered for enrichment in COVID-19-positive ImmuneCODE repertoires, removing public or cross-reactive TCRs. Using the MIRA antigens, annotated TCRs were further analysed by specific ORF or by position within an ORF. Breadth was defined as the number of annotated unique rearrangements divided by the total number of unique productive rearrangements, and depth was defined as the summed frequency of the annotated unique rearrangements. Two-sided Wilcoxon rank-sum tests were applied when comparing TCR breadth between groups. TCRdb took over this immuneACCESS table, retaining in-frame rearrangements with V and J assigned. Such tables are incomplete; in checked studies, under half of the missing clones stem from an unresolved V gene, and the remainder is unexplained. That table gives V, J and clone size, and the DNA gave D and trimming. The sample table records around 420,000 clones; around 87% of these occur just once. Jointly, the top ten make up about 4% of the sample.

What the treatment or condition label conveys for this sample: roughly 20 received Ad26.COV2.S at low or high dose, single or two shots; 5 received placebo; per-sample allocation not given. For vaccine and placebo recipients, repertoires were sequenced using samples collected on day 63 after the first injection. Cohort 1b enrolled 20 to 30 adults aged 18-55 years at a single site in Boston, USA, between 29 July and 7 August 2020. Ad26.COV2.S consisted of a replication-incompetent adenovirus type 26 vector by which a prefusion-stabilized SARS-CoV-2 spike protein from the original Wuhan strain was expressed. This record comes from a study of Ad26.COV2.S vaccination and SARS-CoV-2 variants (dated by TCRdb to the early 2020s). Concerning the study at large: Vaccine-arm donors came from COV1001, a multicentre, randomized, double-blind, placebo-controlled phase I-IIa trial of Ad26.COV2.S in healthy adults. Ad26.COV2.S was administered intramuscularly at a dose of 5x10^10 or 1x10^11 viral particles, either as one shot or as two shots given 56 days apart. Sequencing of the TCRbeta repertoire served to evaluate the specificity and breadth of SARS-CoV-2-reactive T cell receptors following Ad26.COV2.S vaccination. A total of around 32 samples were included in the TCR-sequenced set, comprising roughly 19 Ad26.COV2.S vaccine recipients, 5 placebo recipients and 8 SARS-CoV-2 convalescent individuals. Participants in the trial were split at random into five groups of five each, receiving low-dose or high-dose Ad26.COV2.S once or twice, or else placebo on both occasions. Throughout the experiments and outcome assessment, investigators stayed blinded to trial group allocation. Findings and caveats that apply to the study as a whole: Spike-specific TCR breadth was higher in Ad26.COV2.S recipients than in placebo recipients (P = 0.0014). The study was not powered for comparison of responses between vaccine doses or regimens. Non-spike TCR breadth was comparable between vaccine and placebo recipients, consistent with the vaccine containing only spike. Substantial breadth of spike-specific CD8+ and CD4+ T cell responses was reported after vaccination. The authors noted that the TCR breadth and depth analyses may have underestimated total T cell responses.

CDR1 and CDR2, per the germline V gene, are SGHTA and FQGNSA. The CDR3 has 15 amino acids, counting the end cysteine and phenylalanine. This entry keeps only the CDR3 DNA: 45 bases, framed from base 1. Here V drops 7 bases and J drops 7 bases, and the junction holds 12 bases not matched to any gene. The sequenced sample was peripheral blood, obtained in a trial of Ad26.COV2.S vaccine versus placebo. The receptor was isolated from a person aged 18-65 years who received the Ad26.COV2.S COVID-19 vaccine or a placebo. The chain is made from TRBV7-2 and TRBJ2-7, with 11 bases aligning to TRBD2. The CDR3 protein: CASTPELAGVGEQYF. The nucleotide sequence is TGTGCCAGCACTCCCGAACTAGCGGGGGTAGGTGAGCAGTACTTC.